This T cell receptor (beta chain) was observed in a study of siplizumab effects on memory and regulatory T cells. The CDR3 is 14 residues long. Trimming cost V 2 bases and J 8 bases, with 13 bases left between them. In germline, CDR1 is MNHNS, CDR2 SASEGT. Sequencing used immunoSEQ multiplex PCR; TCRdb keeps in-frame clones, though not all of them. The sample shows some 70,000 clones, 80% to 90% of them seen only once. The sequence was collected from a human donor in good health. Sample: Tregs sorted from blood. The rearrangement uses TRBV6-1 and TRBJ1-3; no reliable D call. CDR3 in amino acids: CASSEPTARDTIYF. CDR3 coding DNA: TGTGCCAGCAGTGAACCCACGGCAAGGGACACCATATATTTT.